This TCR beta chain was captured by sequencing in a study of T-cell memory formation after mild COVID-19. Points from the study as a whole: Contracting clones from day 15 to 85 had balanced CD4/CD8; later expanders favoured CD4+. Contracting CD8+ clones were enriched in EMRA, CD4+ mainly in CM and EM.

Of note for this clonotype: Its antigen is currently unknown.

TCRdb re-derived calls from the 5' RACE reads in MiXCR, one entry per CDR3 protein. This repertoire shows approximately 570,000 distinct CDR3 sequences, roughly 18% found once; its top ten account for 12%. This CDR3 is 15 amino acids long. Trimming removed 0 bases at V and 4 bases at J, with 11 bases between. Germline assignment: CDR1 LNHNV and CDR2 YYDKDF (reference sequence). The TCR comes from an adult woman who had mild COVID-19 (a few samples of this study predate the infection). Cell type and time point are not known. The sequencing sample was made of PBMCs or a T cell subset sorted from them (not recorded which). This rearrangement joins TRBV15 to TRBJ2-3, with a possible D match to TRBD1 (6 bases). CDR3 in DNA: TGTGCCACCAGCAGAGATGCAGGGGCGGCAGATACGCAGTATTTT. Amino acid sequence: CATSRDAGAADTQYF. Based on the CDR3 plus reference TRBV15 and TRBJ2-3, the full variable domain is DAMVIQNPRYQVTQFGKPVTLSCSQTLNHNVMYWYQQKSSQAPKLLFHYYDKDFNNEADTPDNFQSRRPNTSFCFLDIRSPGLGDTAMYLCATSRDAGAADTQYFGPGTRLTVL.